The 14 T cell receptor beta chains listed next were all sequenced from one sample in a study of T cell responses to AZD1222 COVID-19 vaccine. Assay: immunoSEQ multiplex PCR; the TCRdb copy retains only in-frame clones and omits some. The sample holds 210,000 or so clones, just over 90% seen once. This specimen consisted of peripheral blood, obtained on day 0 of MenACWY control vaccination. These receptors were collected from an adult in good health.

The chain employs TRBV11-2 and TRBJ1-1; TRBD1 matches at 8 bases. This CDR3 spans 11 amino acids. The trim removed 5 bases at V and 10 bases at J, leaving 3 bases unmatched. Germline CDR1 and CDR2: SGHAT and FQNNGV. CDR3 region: CASSQTGGAFF. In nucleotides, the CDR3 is TGTGCCAGCAGCCAAACAGGGGGAGCTTTCTTT.

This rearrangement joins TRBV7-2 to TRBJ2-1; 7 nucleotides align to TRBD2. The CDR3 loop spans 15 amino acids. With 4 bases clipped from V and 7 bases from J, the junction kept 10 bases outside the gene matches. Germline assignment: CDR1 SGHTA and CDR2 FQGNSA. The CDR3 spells CASSSWDQAGNEQFF. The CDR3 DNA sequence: TGTGCCAGCAGCTCCTGGGACCAAGCGGGGAATGAGCAGTTCTTC.

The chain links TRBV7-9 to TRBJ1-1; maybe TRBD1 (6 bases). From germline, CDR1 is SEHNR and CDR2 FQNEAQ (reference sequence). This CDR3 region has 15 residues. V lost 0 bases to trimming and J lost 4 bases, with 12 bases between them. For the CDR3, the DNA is TGTGCCAGCAGCTTAGCGCGGCAGGGGCGCACTGAAGCTTTCTTT. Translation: CASSLARQGRTEAFF. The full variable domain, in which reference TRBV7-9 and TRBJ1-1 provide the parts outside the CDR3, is DTGVSQNPRHKITKRGQNVTFRCDPISEHNRLYWYRQTLGQGPEFLTYFQNEAQLEKSRLLSDRFSAERPKGSFSTLEIQRTEQGDSAMYLCASSLARQGRTEAFFGQGTRLTVV.

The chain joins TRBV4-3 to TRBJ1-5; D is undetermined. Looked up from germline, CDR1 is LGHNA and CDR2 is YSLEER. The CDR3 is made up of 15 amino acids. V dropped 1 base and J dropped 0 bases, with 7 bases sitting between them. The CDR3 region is CASSQVITSNQPQHF. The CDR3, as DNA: TGCGCCAGCAGCCAAGTTATTACTAGCAATCAGCCCCAGCATTTT.

CDR3 loop: CASSWGAQPQHF. In DNA form, the CDR3 reads TGTGCCAGCAGCTGGGGGGCTCAGCCCCAGCATTTT. The rearrangement joins TRBV5-6 to TRBJ1-5; possibly TRBD1 for D (6 bases). Germline CDR1 and CDR2: SGHDT and YYEEEE. CDR3 length equals 12 residues. V lost 3 bases and J 6 bases, leaving 7 bases between the germline ends.

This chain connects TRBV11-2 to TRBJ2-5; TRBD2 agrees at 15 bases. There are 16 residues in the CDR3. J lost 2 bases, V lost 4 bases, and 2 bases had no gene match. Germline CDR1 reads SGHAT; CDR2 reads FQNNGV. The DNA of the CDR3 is TGTGCCAGCAGCTCAGGACTAGCGGGGGGGCAAGAGACCCAGTACTTC. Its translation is CASSSGLAGGQETQYF.

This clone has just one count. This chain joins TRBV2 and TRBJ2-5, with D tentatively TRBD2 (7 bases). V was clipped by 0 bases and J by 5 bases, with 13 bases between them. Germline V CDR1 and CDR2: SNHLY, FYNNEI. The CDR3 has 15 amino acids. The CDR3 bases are TGTGCCAGCAGTGAAGCGAGGGGGGGGACGGAGACCCAGTACTTC. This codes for CASSEARGGTETQYF.

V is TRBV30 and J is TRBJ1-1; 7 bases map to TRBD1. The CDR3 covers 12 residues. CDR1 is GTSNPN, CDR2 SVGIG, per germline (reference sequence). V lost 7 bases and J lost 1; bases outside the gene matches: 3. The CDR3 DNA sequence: TGTGCCTCCCGGGACAGGAACACTGAAGCTTTCTTT. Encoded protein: CASRDRNTEAFF.

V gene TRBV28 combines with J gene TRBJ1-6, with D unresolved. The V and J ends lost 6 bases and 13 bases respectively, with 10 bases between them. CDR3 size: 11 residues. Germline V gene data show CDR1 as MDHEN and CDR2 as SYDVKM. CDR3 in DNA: TGTGCCAGCAGCCCAATAGGTCCCCTCCACTTT. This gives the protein CASSPIGPLHF.

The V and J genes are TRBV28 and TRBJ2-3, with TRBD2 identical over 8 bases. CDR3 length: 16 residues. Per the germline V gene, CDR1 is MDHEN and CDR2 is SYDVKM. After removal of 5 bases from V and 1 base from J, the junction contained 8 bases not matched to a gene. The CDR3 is CASSPTSGGGTDTQYF. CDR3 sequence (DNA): TGTGCCAGCAGTCCCACTAGCGGCGGGGGCACAGATACGCAGTATTTT.

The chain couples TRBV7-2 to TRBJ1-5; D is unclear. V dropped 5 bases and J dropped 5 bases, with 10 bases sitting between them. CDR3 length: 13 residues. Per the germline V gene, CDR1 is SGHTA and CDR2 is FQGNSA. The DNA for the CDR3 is TGTGCCAGCAGCCCGGGCAGTTATCAGCCCCAGCATTTT. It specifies CASSPGSYQPQHF.

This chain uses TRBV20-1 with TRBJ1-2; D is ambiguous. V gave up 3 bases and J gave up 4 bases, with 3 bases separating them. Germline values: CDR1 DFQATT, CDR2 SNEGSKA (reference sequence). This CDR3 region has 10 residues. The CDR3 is CSASAYGYTF. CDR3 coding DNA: TGCAGTGCTAGTGCCTATGGCTACACCTTC.

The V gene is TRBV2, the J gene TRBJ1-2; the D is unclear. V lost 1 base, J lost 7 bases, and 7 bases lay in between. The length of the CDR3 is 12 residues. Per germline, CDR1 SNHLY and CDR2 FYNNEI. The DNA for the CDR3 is TGTGCCAGCAGTGAAGTCCCCACTGGCTACACCTTC. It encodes CASSEVPTGYTF. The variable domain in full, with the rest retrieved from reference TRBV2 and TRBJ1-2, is EPEVTQTPSHQVTQMGQEVILRCVPISNHLYFYWYRQILGQKVEFLVSFYNNEISEKSEIFDDQFSVERPDGSNFTLKIRSTKLEDSAMYFCASSEVPTGYTFGSGTRLTVV.

The CDR3 bases are TGTGCCAGTAGTGCTCGACAGTGGAACACTGAAGCTTTCTTT. It translates to CASSARQWNTEAFF. This sequence joins TRBV19 and TRBJ1-1, with D perhaps TRBD1 (5 bases). The germline V gene encodes CDR1 LNHDA and CDR2 SQIVND (reference sequence). V was pared by 5 bases and J by 1 base, with 11 bases between. The CDR3 has 14 residues.